These T cell receptor beta chains were read from a single sample in a study of spatial heterogeneity in lung cancer. TCRdb used MiXCR to reprocess the 5' RACE reads, holding one entry per CDR3 protein. The sample holds about 22,000 distinct CDR3 sequences, 4.6% seen once. This material consisted of PBMCs, taken at surgery. The receptors were sampled from a male donor with early-stage non-small cell lung cancer. The CDR3 runs from the conserved cysteine through the conserved F or W. The order of the fields is J gene, V gene, clone size, D gene, CDR3 protein, CDR3 DNA. A D gene is named only where the DNA matches it firmly. A clone size is listed for some rows: how often the clone was seen (once, few, many), or a class if it is expanded.

j_gene: TRBJ2-7; v_gene: TRBV5-1; abundance: many; d_gene: .; CDR3aa: CASSSRGADPYEQYF; CDR3nt: TGCGCCAGCAGCTCCCGCGGGGCGGATCCCTACGAGCAGTACTTC
j_gene: TRBJ1-6; v_gene: TRBV19; abundance: many; d_gene: .; CDR3aa: CATQPRGGGSPLHF; CDR3nt: TGTGCCACCCAGCCGCGGGGTGGGGGTTCACCCCTCCACTTT
j_gene: TRBJ2-3; v_gene: TRBV7-2; abundance: many; d_gene: TRBD2; CDR3aa: CASSSPGGSTDTQYF; CDR3nt: TGTGCCAGCAGCTCTCCGGGAGGGAGCACAGATACGCAGTATTTT
j_gene: TRBJ1-3; v_gene: TRBV7-2; abundance: .; d_gene: .; CDR3aa: CASSLALRQFGNTIYF; CDR3nt: TGTGCCAGCAGCTTAGCGCTTCGACAGTTTGGAAACACCATATATTTT
j_gene: TRBJ2-2; v_gene: TRBV2; abundance: many; d_gene: TRBD2; CDR3aa: CATGASGVTGELFF; CDR3nt: TGTGCCACCGGGGCTAGCGGGGTCACCGGGGAGCTGTTTTTT
j_gene: TRBJ2-1; v_gene: TRBV18; abundance: many; d_gene: .; CDR3aa: CASSLWVASSYNEQFF; CDR3nt: TGTGCCAGCTCGCTCTGGGTGGCAAGCTCCTACAATGAGCAGTTCTTC
j_gene: TRBJ2-6; v_gene: TRBV29-1; abundance: many; d_gene: TRBD2; CDR3aa: CSVGSVAGVSSGANVLTF; CDR3nt: TGCAGCGTCGGCAGCGTAGCGGGGGTAAGCTCTGGGGCCAACGTCCTGACTTTC
j_gene: TRBJ2-7; v_gene: TRBV6-6; abundance: many; d_gene: .; CDR3aa: CASSYVAVRTYEQYF; CDR3nt: TGTGCCAGCAGTTACGTGGCAGTCCGAACCTACGAGCAGTACTTC
j_gene: TRBJ2-6; v_gene: TRBV13; abundance: .; d_gene: .; CDR3aa: CASSTRGAGANVLTF; CDR3nt: TGTGCCAGCAGCACCAGGGGGGCTGGGGCCAACGTCCTGACTTTC
j_gene: TRBJ2-7; v_gene: TRBV28; abundance: many; d_gene: TRBD1; CDR3aa: CASSPLGGQGLLEQYF; CDR3nt: TGTGCCAGCAGCCCGTTGGGGGGACAGGGGCTGTTGGAGCAGTACTTC
j_gene: TRBJ1-6; v_gene: TRBV7-8; abundance: many; d_gene: .; CDR3aa: CASSLGGRGSPLHF; CDR3nt: TGTGCCAGCAGCTTAGGGGGGCGAGGTTCACCCCTCCACTTT
j_gene: TRBJ1-1; v_gene: TRBV18; abundance: once; d_gene: .; CDR3aa: CASSFMGDNTEAFF; CDR3nt: TGTGCCAGCTCCTTCATGGGGGATAACACTGAAGCTTTCTTT
j_gene: TRBJ2-2; v_gene: TRBV25-1; abundance: many; d_gene: .; CDR3aa: CATSPRLTGELFF; CDR3nt: TGTGCCACCAGCCCACGGTTGACCGGGGAGCTGTTTTTT
j_gene: TRBJ1-1; v_gene: TRBV6-5; abundance: many; d_gene: TRBD1; CDR3aa: CASSRGQGAASEAFF; CDR3nt: TGTGCCAGCAGTCGGGGACAGGGGGCCGCCTCGGAAGCTTTCTTT
j_gene: TRBJ1-2; v_gene: TRBV7-9; abundance: many; d_gene: .; CDR3aa: CASSLGGSDTTNYGYTF; CDR3nt: TGTGCCAGCAGCTTAGGGGGGTCAGACACCACCAACTATGGCTACACCTTC
j_gene: TRBJ2-2; v_gene: TRBV19; abundance: many; d_gene: TRBD1; CDR3aa: CASKQRGGQGAGELFF; CDR3nt: TGTGCCAGTAAACAACGGGGTGGACAGGGGGCCGGGGAGCTGTTTTTT
j_gene: TRBJ2-5; v_gene: TRBV5-1; abundance: many; d_gene: .; CDR3aa: CASSKGGPQETQYF; CDR3nt: TGCGCCAGCAGCAAGGGGGGCCCTCAAGAGACCCAGTACTTC
j_gene: TRBJ1-1; v_gene: TRBV20-1; abundance: many; d_gene: .; CDR3aa: CSAILGEDTEAFF; CDR3nt: TGCAGTGCTATCTTGGGGGAGGACACTGAAGCTTTCTTT
j_gene: TRBJ2-6; v_gene: TRBV7-3; abundance: .; d_gene: .; CDR3aa: CASSLFPGSGANVLTF; CDR3nt: TGTGCCAGCAGCTTATTCCCAGGTAGTGGGGCCAACGTCCTGACTTTC
j_gene: TRBJ2-7; v_gene: TRBV28; abundance: many; d_gene: .; CDR3aa: CASSSGQLTYEQYF; CDR3nt: TGTGCCAGCAGTTCCGGACAGCTAACCTACGAGCAGTACTTC
j_gene: TRBJ2-3; v_gene: TRBV6-6; abundance: many; d_gene: TRBD2; CDR3aa: CASSGTSGGAIDTQYF; CDR3nt: TGTGCCAGCAGTGGGACTAGCGGGGGGGCCATAGATACGCAGTATTTT
j_gene: TRBJ1-1; v_gene: TRBV19; abundance: many; d_gene: .; CDR3aa: CASSIWFGNTEAFF; CDR3nt: TGTGCCAGTAGTATATGGTTCGGGAACACTGAAGCTTTCTTT
j_gene: TRBJ2-1; v_gene: TRBV7-3; abundance: many; d_gene: TRBD2; CDR3aa: CASSYTSGGNNEQFF; CDR3nt: TGTGCCAGCAGCTATACAAGCGGGGGCAACAATGAGCAGTTCTTC
j_gene: TRBJ2-3; v_gene: TRBV5-1; abundance: many; d_gene: .; CDR3aa: CASSPRTLLTDTQYF; CDR3nt: TGCGCCAGCAGCCCGCGGACGCTTCTCACAGATACGCAGTATTTT
j_gene: TRBJ2-7; v_gene: TRBV7-2; abundance: many; d_gene: .; CDR3aa: CASARPVPYEQYF; CDR3nt: TGTGCCAGCGCGCGGCCGGTCCCCTACGAGCAGTACTTC
j_gene: TRBJ1-5; v_gene: TRBV18; abundance: many; d_gene: .; CDR3aa: CASSPGGMVNQPQHF; CDR3nt: TGTGCCAGCTCACCTGGGGGGATGGTCAATCAGCCCCAGCATTTT
j_gene: TRBJ2-1; v_gene: TRBV2; abundance: many; d_gene: .; CDR3aa: CASSEGYRLKDEQFF; CDR3nt: TGTGCCAGCAGTGAAGGGTACAGGCTTAAGGATGAGCAGTTCTTC
j_gene: TRBJ2-7; v_gene: TRBV18; abundance: many; d_gene: .; CDR3aa: CASSPLEGVGYEQYF; CDR3nt: TGTGCCAGCTCACCTTTGGAAGGGGTCGGGTACGAGCAGTACTTC
j_gene: TRBJ2-2; v_gene: TRBV9; abundance: many; d_gene: .; CDR3aa: CASSVGAVDTGELFF; CDR3nt: TGTGCCAGCAGCGTAGGGGCGGTCGACACCGGGGAGCTGTTTTTT
j_gene: TRBJ2-2; v_gene: TRBV6-1; abundance: many; d_gene: .; CDR3aa: CASSEQVFGTGELFF; CDR3nt: TGTGCCAGCAGTGAACAGGTGTTTGGGACAGGGGAGCTGTTTTTT
j_gene: TRBJ1-1; v_gene: TRBV6-5; abundance: many; d_gene: .; CDR3aa: CASSYDRQNTEAFF; CDR3nt: TGTGCCAGCAGTTATGACAGACAGAACACTGAAGCTTTCTTT
j_gene: TRBJ1-4; v_gene: TRBV5-4; abundance: many; d_gene: .; CDR3aa: CASSLRTVGNEKLFF; CDR3nt: TGTGCCAGCAGCTTGAGGACGGTTGGAAATGAAAAACTGTTTTTT
j_gene: TRBJ2-2; v_gene: TRBV7-2; abundance: few; d_gene: .; CDR3aa: CAAAGRSANTGELFF; CDR3nt: TGTGCCGCAGCAGGGCGGTCGGCGAACACCGGGGAGCTGTTTTTT
j_gene: TRBJ1-4; v_gene: TRBV5-5; abundance: many; d_gene: .; CDR3aa: CASNERGRSEKLFF; CDR3nt: TGTGCCAGCAACGAACGGGGGAGAAGTGAAAAACTGTTTTTT
j_gene: TRBJ2-7; v_gene: TRBV28; abundance: many; d_gene: TRBD2; CDR3aa: CASRRRLAGSYEQYF; CDR3nt: TGTGCCAGCAGACGTAGACTAGCGGGATCCTACGAGCAGTACTTC
j_gene: TRBJ2-2; v_gene: TRBV10-3; abundance: many; d_gene: TRBD2; CDR3aa: CAIRERGNTGELFF; CDR3nt: TGTGCCATCAGAGAGCGGGGGAACACCGGGGAGCTGTTTTTT
j_gene: TRBJ2-4; v_gene: TRBV5-1; abundance: many; d_gene: .; CDR3aa: CASRRNRESIQYF; CDR3nt: TGCGCCAGCAGAAGGAACCGAGAGAGCATTCAGTACTTC
j_gene: TRBJ2-5; v_gene: TRBV29-1; abundance: many; d_gene: TRBD1; CDR3aa: CSVEGRGLQETQYF; CDR3nt: TGCAGCGTTGAAGGCAGGGGGCTACAAGAGACCCAGTACTTC
j_gene: TRBJ1-5; v_gene: TRBV7-2; abundance: few; d_gene: TRBD1; CDR3aa: CASSPQQGADQPQHF; CDR3nt: TGTGCCAGCAGCCCGCAACAGGGGGCCGATCAGCCCCAGCATTTT
j_gene: TRBJ2-7; v_gene: TRBV11-2; abundance: .; d_gene: TRBD1; CDR3aa: CASSSPSTGGSYEQYF; CDR3nt: TGTGCCAGCAGCTCCCCCTCGACAGGGGGCTCCTACGAGCAGTACTTC
j_gene: TRBJ1-5; v_gene: TRBV5-5; abundance: many; d_gene: TRBD1; CDR3aa: CASSLGTGKNNQPQHF; CDR3nt: TGTGCCAGCAGCTTGGGGACAGGGAAAAACAATCAGCCCCAGCATTTT
j_gene: TRBJ1-1; v_gene: TRBV28; abundance: many; d_gene: .; CDR3aa: CASIQRGNTEAFF; CDR3nt: TGTGCCAGCATCCAGCGGGGAAACACTGAAGCTTTCTTT
j_gene: TRBJ1-4; v_gene: TRBV6-5; abundance: many; d_gene: .; CDR3aa: CASSFFPGTMSEKLFF; CDR3nt: TGTGCCAGCAGTTTCTTCCCCGGGACTATGTCTGAAAAACTGTTTTTT
j_gene: TRBJ2-7; v_gene: TRBV7-9; abundance: many; d_gene: TRBD1; CDR3aa: CASSPGTGKYEQYF; CDR3nt: TGTGCCAGCAGCCCTGGGACAGGGAAGTACGAGCAGTACTTC